A single sample gave rise to the 2 T cell receptor beta chains below, sequenced in a study of cytotoxic CD8 clonotypes in ibrutinib-treated CLL. The assay was immunoSEQ multiplex PCR, and TCRdb's table has in-frame clones only and misses some. The table includes some 20,000 clones, approximately 84% detected once. Sequenced material: PBMCs, taken before ibrutinib treatment. The receptors come from a human donor with chronic lymphocytic leukemia.

The chain is built from TRBV15 and TRBJ2-5, with 13 bases aligning to TRBD2. The CDR3 is 15 residues long. Germline V CDR1 and CDR2: LNHNV, YYDKDF (reference sequence). V was clipped by 4 bases and J by 3 bases; unmatched bases: 2. The DNA of the CDR3 is TGTGCCACCAGCACCGGGACTAGCGGGGAAGAGACCCAGTACTTC. Encoded protein: CATSTGTSGEETQYF.

The chain carries TRBV6-1 and TRBJ2-7, with 7 bases aligning to TRBD1. The CDR3 totals 13 residues. The ends lost 5 bases at V and 9 bases at J; junction bases unmatched: 10. The germline V gene has CDR1 MNHNS and CDR2 SASEGT. The CDR3 loop reads CASSPLRGGAQYF. The CDR3, as DNA: TGTGCCAGCAGTCCCCTTCGAGGGGGCGCGCAGTACTTC.